This is a list of T cell receptor beta chains from one sample in a study of shared clonotypes between healthy human individuals. Repertoires were generated with immunoSEQ multiplex PCR, while TCRdb's copy carries only in-frame clones and drops some. The table shows roughly 500,000 clones, with 90% to 96% occurring only once. The material sequenced was naive CD4+ T cells sorted from blood. These receptors were taken from a woman in her 30s in good health. The CDR3 runs from the conserved cysteine through the conserved F or W. The D gene is left open where the match is weak. The size field is filled for only some rows; it gives once, few, many or a size class.

>TRBV10-2|NA|NA|TRBJ1-2
CASSDSGRGYGYTF
TGCGCCAGCAGCGACAGTGGCAGGGGCTATGGCTACACCTTC
>TRBV28|NA|NA|TRBJ1-3
CASSSGEYNTIYF
TGTGCCAGCAGTTCAGGGGAGTACAACACCATATATTTT
>TRBV5-1|TRBD1|NA|TRBJ1-1
CASSGGQGVAGNTEAFF
TGCGCCAGCAGCGGGGGACAGGGAGTTGCAGGAAACACTGAAGCTTTCTTT
>TRBV27|TRBD1|NA|TRBJ2-2
CASSSTGFAGELFF
TGTGCCAGCAGTTCGACAGGGTTCGCCGGGGAGCTGTTTTTT
>TRBV28|NA|NA|TRBJ1-2
CATEGNLGDYYYGYTF
TGTGCCACCGAAGGGAACCTAGGGGATTACTACTATGGCTACACCTTC
>TRBV30|TRBD1|once|TRBJ1-5
CAWSVNLGQGFQPQHF
TGTGCCTGGAGTGTAAATCTGGGACAGGGTTTTCAGCCCCAGCATTTT
>TRBV6-5|NA|NA|TRBJ1-3
CASSSTRQAGNTIYF
TGTGCCAGCAGTTCCACCCGACAGGCTGGAAACACCATATATTTT
>TRBV7-9|NA|NA|TRBJ2-2
CASSLGYQGVGELFF
TGTGCCAGCAGCTTAGGATATCAGGGAGTAGGGGAGCTGTTTTTT
>TRBV28|NA|once|TRBJ2-1
CASSPLPSGEYNEQFF
TGTGCCAGCAGTCCGCTCCCCTCGGGAGAGTACAATGAGCAGTTCTTC
>TRBV13|TRBD1|NA|TRBJ1-1
CASSPPNRGRNTEAFF
TGTGCCAGCAGCCCCCCAAACAGGGGACGGAACACTGAAGCTTTCTTT
>TRBV20-1|NA|once|TRBJ2-1
CSASGPGLPFF
TGCAGTGCGTCGGGACCCGGATTACCGTTCTTC
>TRBV30|TRBD1|once|TRBJ2-7
CAWSYRGPLYEQYF
TGTGCCTGGAGTTACAGGGGGCCTCTCTACGAGCAGTACTTC
>TRBV25-1|TRBD2|NA|TRBJ2-3
CASRHSGRGDTQYF
TGTGCCAGCAGGCATAGCGGGAGGGGGGATACGCAGTATTTT
>TRBV18|NA|NA|TRBJ2-3
CASSQGMRLNTDTQYF
TGTGCCAGCTCACAGGGGATGAGACTCAACACAGATACGCAGTATTTT
>TRBV19|TRBD2|NA|TRBJ2-5
CASSIAPRAGVRETQYF
TGTGCCAGTAGTATAGCCCCTCGAGCGGGAGTTCGGGAGACCCAGTACTTC
>TRBV4-1|NA|NA|TRBJ2-1
CASSQGGNSYNEQFF
TGCGCCAGCAGCCAAGGGGGGAACTCCTACAATGAGCAGTTCTTC
>TRBV29-1|TRBD2|once|TRBJ2-1
CSHGLADNEQFF
TGCAGCCATGGACTAGCGGACAATGAGCAGTTCTTC
>TRBV28|TRBD1|NA|TRBJ1-2
CASKVGGGEGYTF
TGTGCCAGCAAAGTAGGGGGCGGCGAAGGCTACACCTTC
>TRBV30|NA|few|TRBJ2-7
CAWGLSNYEQYF
TGTGCCTGGGGACTATCCAACTACGAGCAGTACTTC
>TRBV4-3|NA|NA|TRBJ2-1
CASSHSNEQFF
TGCGCCAGCAGCCATAGCAATGAGCAGTTCTTC
>TRBV28|NA|NA|TRBJ2-3
CASSSPSGTDTQYF
TGTGCCAGCAGTTCTCCGTCCGGCACAGATACGCAGTATTTT
>TRBV19|NA|NA|TRBJ2-7
CASSSGQTPGNEQYF
TGTGCCAGTAGTTCAGGGCAGACCCCCGGGAACGAGCAGTACTTC
>TRBV28|NA|NA|TRBJ2-1
CASRLDESEQFF
TGTGCCAGCCGTCTTGACGAGTCAGAGCAGTTCTTC
>TRBV18|NA|NA|TRBJ2-1
CASSPSSGVSYNEQFF
TGTGCCAGCTCACCATCAAGCGGAGTCTCCTACAATGAGCAGTTCTTC
>TRBV6-6|NA|NA|TRBJ2-6
CASRLAGANVLTF
TGTGCCAGCAGACTAGCTGGGGCCAACGTCCTGACTTTC
>TRBV6-5|NA|NA|TRBJ2-7
CASSRFGDEQYF
TGTGCCAGCAGTCGATTCGGTGACGAGCAGTACTTC
>TRBV5-1|NA|NA|TRBJ2-1
CASSLRAEANEQFF
TGCGCCAGCAGCTTGAGAGCAGAGGCGAATGAGCAGTTCTTC
>TRBV11-2|TRBD2|NA|TRBJ2-7
CASSPIRLAGVNYEQYF
TGTGCCAGCAGCCCGATACGACTAGCGGGAGTTAATTACGAGCAGTACTTC
>TRBV5-1|TRBD1|NA|TRBJ2-2
CASSVGQGSYTGELFF
TGCGCCAGCAGCGTCGGACAGGGGTCGTACACCGGGGAGCTGTTTTTT
>TRBV19|NA|NA|TRBJ1-2
CASSPMSSNYGYTF
TGTGCCAGCAGCCCAATGAGTTCTAACTATGGCTACACCTTC
>TRBV28|NA|NA|TRBJ2-2
CASSGNTGELFF
TGTGCCAGTTCGGGGAACACCGGGGAGCTGTTTTTT
>TRBV11-2|NA|NA|TRBJ2-7
CASSLDIPYEQYF
TGTGCCAGCAGTCTAGACATTCCTTACGAGCAGTACTTC
>TRBV18|NA|once|TRBJ1-1
CASSPSTDPSETEAFF
TGTGCCAGCTCACCGTCGACTGACCCTAGTGAAACTGAAGCTTTCTTT
>TRBV18|NA|NA|TRBJ1-1
CASSPLLNTQNTEAFF
TGTGCCAGCTCACCCCTTCTCAACACTCAGAACACTGAAGCTTTCTTT
>TRBV28|NA|NA|TRBJ1-5
CASRADLKQHF
TGTGCCAGCAGAGCGGACCTGAAACAGCATTTT
>TRBV18|TRBD1|NA|TRBJ2-3
CASSPSGQGPDTQYF
TGTGCCAGCTCACCGTCGGGACAGGGCCCAGATACGCAGTATTTT
>TRBV7-8|NA|NA|TRBJ2-3
CASSQGRVGTDTQYF
TGTGCCAGCAGCCAGGGCAGGGTAGGGACAGATACGCAGTATTTT
>TRBV19|NA|NA|TRBJ2-7
CASSIKDLAYEQYF
TGTGCCAGTAGTATAAAAGACCTTGCCTACGAGCAGTACTTC
>TRBV5-1|NA|NA|TRBJ1-2
CASSSHRTNYGYTF
TGCGCCAGCAGCTCACACAGGACTAACTATGGCTACACCTTC
>TRBV2|TRBD2|NA|TRBJ2-7
CASNPLKLAEPEQYF
TGTGCCAGCAACCCCCTAAAACTAGCGGAGCCGGAGCAGTACTTC
>TRBV6-5|NA|NA|TRBJ2-7
CASSYYGHNYEQYF
TGTGCCAGCAGTTACTACGGACACAACTACGAGCAGTACTTC
>TRBV19|TRBD1|NA|TRBJ2-2
CASSRTGDITGELFF
TGTGCCAGTAGTCGGACAGGGGATATCACCGGGGAGCTGTTTTTT
>TRBV27|NA|NA|TRBJ1-5
CASSWKGPSNQPQHF
TGTGCCAGCAGTTGGAAAGGACCAAGCAATCAGCCCCAGCATTTT
>TRBV28|TRBD2|NA|TRBJ2-1
CASSPPLAGYNEQFF
TGTGCCAGCAGTCCCCCACTAGCGGGATACAATGAGCAGTTCTTC
>TRBV13|NA|NA|TRBJ1-1
CASSPHRVLNTEAFF
TGTGCCAGCAGCCCACATCGGGTCCTGAACACTGAAGCTTTCTTT
>TRBV7-8|NA|NA|TRBJ2-5
CASSLLNDQETQYF
TGTGCCAGCAGCTTACTAAACGACCAAGAGACCCAGTACTTC
>TRBV27|NA|NA|TRBJ1-4
CASSLSRVGEKLFF
TGTGCCAGCAGTTTATCAAGGGTTGGGGAAAAACTGTTTTTT
>TRBV28|NA|NA|TRBJ2-7
CASSPTAYGTWEQYF
TGTGCCAGCAGTCCTACCGCCTACGGAACGTGGGAGCAGTACTTC
>TRBV28|TRBD1|NA|TRBJ1-1
CASSSTGGKTEAFF
TGTGCCAGCAGTTCGACAGGGGGGAAGACTGAAGCTTTCTTT
>TRBV2|TRBD2|NA|TRBJ2-2
CASRREGLTNTGELFF
TGTGCCAGCAGGAGGGAGGGACTAACGAACACCGGGGAGCTGTTTTTT
>TRBV2|TRBD2|once|TRBJ2-1
CASRRTGGAEQFF
TGTGCCAGCCGGCGGACGGGAGGGGCTGAGCAGTTCTTC
>TRBV5-1|TRBD1|NA|TRBJ1-6
CASSLSGERQGGSPLHF
TGCGCCAGCAGCTTGAGCGGGGAGCGACAGGGAGGTTCACCCCTCCACTTT
>TRBV2|NA|NA|TRBJ1-2
CASSVRGSDGYTF
TGTGCCAGCAGTGTTCGGGGATCGGATGGCTACACCTTC
>TRBV6-5|NA|NA|TRBJ1-3
CASTLLSGGGNTIYF
TGTGCCAGCACCTTGTTGTCGGGGGGCGGAAACACCATATATTTT
>TRBV21-1|NA|NA|TRBJ2-7
CASSNNQGTYEQYF
TGTGCCAGCAGCAATAATCAGGGCACCTACGAGCAGTACTTC
>TRBV5-1|NA|NA|TRBJ1-6
CASSLSSSSPLHF
TGCGCCAGCAGCCTAAGTTCAAGTTCACCCCTCCACTTT
>TRBV29-1|NA|NA|TRBJ1-1
CSVEPKTEAFF
TGCAGCGTTGAACCGAAAACTGAAGCTTTCTTT
>TRBV18|NA|once|TRBJ1-1
CASSPVWTQNTEAFF
TGTGCCAGCTCACCTGTCTGGACGCAAAACACTGAAGCTTTCTTT
>TRBV6-5|NA|NA|TRBJ1-6
CASSVRGGRSPLHF
TGTGCCAGCAGTGTCAGGGGAGGGAGATCACCCCTCCACTTT
>TRBV5-1|NA|NA|TRBJ1-2
CASSLEEPGLYGYTF
TGCGCCAGCAGCTTGGAAGAACCGGGACTCTATGGCTACACCTTC